These 27 T cell receptor beta chains originate from one sample sequenced in a study of blood T cell repertoires in COVID-19. Some clones are missing from TCRdb's copy, which holds only in-frame ones; the method was immunoSEQ multiplex PCR. The sample lists some 460,000 clones, around 89% occurring once. The material sequenced was peripheral blood. The receptor source for this set is a woman aged 30 to 39 with acute or convalescent COVID-19.

This clone was picked up a small number of times. V usage is TRBV29-1 and J usage is TRBJ1-1; D possibly corresponds to TRBD1 (5 bases). Germline CDR1 reads SQVTM; CDR2 reads ANQGSEA. V lost 0 bases to trimming and J lost 8 bases, with 10 bases between them. There are 12 residues in the CDR3. CDR3 region: CSVEEATEEAFF. In nucleotides, the CDR3 is TGCAGCGTTGAAGAAGCGACAGAAGAAGCTTTCTTT.

Points on this clone: One end of the junction is discordant with germline, which a read error may explain. The V gene is TRBV29-1, the J gene TRBJ1-2; 8 bases are a match to TRBD1. The germline gives CDR1 SQVTM, CDR2 ANQGSEA. CDR3 length equals 15 residues. The CDR3 protein is CSAEVVAGGNYGYTF. The CDR3 bases are TGCAGCGCTGAAGTCGTAGCAGGGGGCAACTATGGCTACACCTTC.

The V gene is TRBV4-1, the J gene TRBJ2-3; 7 nucleotides align to TRBD1. The CDR3 sequence is 14 residues long. CDR1 MGHRA and CDR2 YSYEKL come from the germline V gene. The junction had 6 bases not matched to a gene; V was cut back by 2 bases and J by 7 bases. For the CDR3, the DNA is TGCGCCAGCAGCCAAACGACAGGGTGGCATACGCAGTATTTT. It codes for CASSQTTGWHTQYF.

The rearrangement links TRBV29-1 to TRBJ1-1; a possible D gene is TRBD1 (6 bases). The CDR3 is made up of 15 amino acids. CDR1 is SQVTM and CDR2 is ANQGSEA in the germline V gene. The V end was cut by 5 bases, the J end by 4 bases, with 20 bases between. This chain's CDR3 is CSVTYTGRSGTEAFF. CDR3 nucleotides: TGCAGCGTTACATATACAGGGAGAAGCGGCACTGAAGCTTTCTTT.

The rearrangement joins TRBV21-1 to TRBJ2-4; the D call of TRBD2 is as the table states it, not checked on the DNA. TRBV21-1 is a recognized pseudogene. The CDR3 covers 18 residues. The CDR3 protein is CASSKRSSGKLAKNIQYF. The DNA for the CDR3 is TGTGCCAGCAGCAAAAGGTCTAGCGGAAAACTAGCCAAAAACATTCAGTACTTC.

The J gene is TRBJ2-1, the V gene TRBV19; 9 bases align to TRBD1. V trimming: 7 bases; J trimming: 8 bases; junction bases outside the gene matches: 9. Germline V gene lookup returns CDR1 LNHDA and CDR2 SQIVND (reference sequence). This CDR3 spans 14 amino acids. CDR3 sequence (DNA): TGTGCCAGTAAGGAGTGGGACAGGGACTATGAGCAGTTCTTC. Its protein product is CASKEWDRDYEQFF. The variable domain in full, with the rest retrieved from reference TRBV19 and TRBJ2-1, is DGGITQSPKYLFRKEGQNVTLSCEQNLNHDAMYWYRQDPGQGLRLIYYSQIVNDFQKGDIAEGYSVSREKKESFPLTVTSAQKNPTAFYLCASKEWDRDYEQFFGPGTRLTVL.

CDR3 protein: CASSLGTGIPYEQYF. CDR3 DNA: TGTGCCAGCAGCTTAGGGACAGGGATACCCTACGAGCAGTACTTC. The chain carries TRBV7-3 and TRBJ2-7, with 9 bases identical to TRBD1. The CDR3 has 15 residues. V shed 2 bases, J shed 2 bases, and the junction held 4 bases outside the gene matches. Germline V CDR1 and CDR2: SGHTA, FQGTGA.

J is TRBJ1-1 and V is TRBV13, with 10 bases lining up with TRBD1. With V trimmed by 5 bases and J by 5 bases, 5 bases remained unmatched. Germline CDR1 reads PRHDT; CDR2 reads FYEKMQ (reference sequence). The CDR3 contains 14 residues. The CDR3 nucleotides read TGTGCCAGCAGCATTGGACAGGGGGGGACTGAAGCTTTCTTT. It codes for CASSIGQGGTEAFF. The whole variable domain, remainder taken from reference TRBV13 and TRBJ1-1, is AAGVIQSPRHLIKEKRETATLKCYPIPRHDTVYWYQQGPGQDPQFLISFYEKMQSDKGSIPDRFSAQQFSDYHSELNMSSLELGDSALYFCASSIGQGGTEAFFGQGTRLTVV.

The chain joins TRBV30 to TRBJ2-7, with D tentatively TRBD2 (5 bases). V gave up 2 bases and J gave up 5 bases, with 10 bases separating them. CDR3 length equals 12 residues. Germline CDR1 GTSNPN, CDR2 SVGIG (reference sequence). The CDR3 region has the DNA TGTGCCTGGAGTAGCGGATCCCACGAGCAGTACTTC. This gives the protein CAWSSGSHEQYF.

The chain couples TRBV27 to TRBJ2-7; perhaps TRBD1 as D (6 bases). The V gene lost 6 bases and the J gene lost 3 bases, with 12 bases spanning the gap. CDR1 MNHEY and CDR2 SMNVEV come from the germline V gene (reference sequence). This CDR3 has 13 residues. DNA of the CDR3: TGTGCCAGCAGCCCCGGGACAAGCTACGAGCAGTACTTC. This codes for CASSPGTSYEQYF.

V gene TRBV5-1 combines with J gene TRBJ2-1; D unresolved. The CDR3 totals 15 residues. Trimming pared 1 base from V and 3 bases from J, leaving 11 bases between. In germline, CDR1 is SGHRS, CDR2 YFSETQ. The chain's CDR3 is CASSLTANDYNEQFF. Here the CDR3 DNA reads TGCGCCAGCAGCTTGACAGCTAATGACTACAATGAGCAGTTCTTC.

The chain recombines TRBV30 with TRBJ2-7; 9 bases fit TRBD1. V was pared by 4 bases and J by 3 bases, with 4 bases of the junction left unmatched. CDR3 length: 13 amino acids. Germline CDR1 and CDR2: GTSNPN and SVGIG (reference sequence). The CDR3, as DNA: TGTGCCTGGACCGGGACAGGGAACTACGAGCAGTACTTC. Protein: CAWTGTGNYEQYF. Looking up the rest from reference TRBV30 and TRBJ2-7 gives the full variable domain: SQTIHQWPATLVQPVGSPLSLECTVEGTSNPNLYWYRQAAGRGLQLLFYSVGIGQISSEVPQNLSASRPQDRQFILSSKKLLLSDSGFYLCAWTGTGNYEQYFGPGTRLTVT.

The chain employs TRBV25-1 and TRBJ1-6; 10 positions match TRBD1. The junction had 7 bases not matched to a gene; V was cut back by 3 bases and J by 8 bases. This CDR3 is built from 16 residues. CDR1 and CDR2 (germline): MGHDK, SYGVNS. The CDR3 protein is CASSEAAGQGDSPLHF. The DNA for the CDR3 is TGTGCCAGCAGTGAGGCAGCTGGACAGGGGGATTCACCCCTCCACTTT.

The chain combines TRBV3-1 (or the pseudogene TRBV3-2) with TRBJ2-2; TRBD1 might be the D (5 bases). Germline lookup yields CDR1 LGHDT and CDR2 YNNKEL (reference sequence). The V gene lost 1 base and the J gene lost 2 bases, with 5 bases spanning the gap. The CDR3 is made up of 14 amino acids. CDR3 in DNA: TGTGCCAGCAGCCAAGGGGGCAACACCGGGGAGCTGTTTTTT. It is translated as CASSQGGNTGELFF.

This rearrangement joins TRBV25-1 to TRBJ2-5; 9 bases map to TRBD2. Germline assignment: CDR1 MGHDK and CDR2 SYGVNS. The V segment lost 4 bases and the J segment 5 bases; nucleotides outside the gene matches: 11. This CDR3 comprises 16 residues. CDR3 protein: CASSGRRAGGWETQYF. The CDR3 DNA is TGTGCCAGCAGTGGGCGGAGAGCGGGGGGTTGGGAGACCCAGTACTTC.

V is TRBV5-1 and J is TRBJ2-2, with D possibly matching TRBD1 (5 bases). This CDR3 comprises 16 residues. Germline V gene sequence: CDR1 SGHRS, CDR2 YFSETQ. The V end lost 4 bases, the J end lost 5 bases, and 18 bases lay between the germline ends. The CDR3 region has the DNA TGCGCCAGCAGCCTATCCCGGACACTTAAGACCGGGGAGCTGTTTTTT. It specifies CASSLSRTLKTGELFF.

The chain joins TRBV5-3 to TRBJ2-3; D unresolved. TRBV5-3 is designated an ORF whose function remains uncertain. V was cut by 6 bases and J by 5 bases, with 7 bases left in between. The CDR3 is 11 amino acids. Here the CDR3 reads CARIVLDTQYF. In nucleotides, the CDR3 is TGTGCCAGAATCGTCTTAGATACGCAGTATTTT.

The chain recombines TRBV5-1 with TRBJ2-3; TRBD1 matches 7 bases. Trimming took 8 bases from V and 2 from J; bases not matched to a gene: 5. This CDR3 spans 13 amino acids. CDR1 is SGHRS, CDR2 YFSETQ, per germline. CDR3 residues: CASSTGITDTQYF. The CDR3 nucleotides are TGCGCCAGTTCGACAGGGATCACAGATACGCAGTATTTT.

The rearrangement links TRBV19 to TRBJ2-1, with TRBD2 identical over 8 bases. Trimming at V came to 0 bases and at J to 4 bases, leaving 5 bases not matched to a gene. Germline CDR1 is LNHDA and CDR2 is SQIVND (reference sequence). The CDR3 length is 16 residues. The chain's CDR3 is CASSIDGSGGYNEQFF. CDR3 coding DNA: TGTGCCAGTAGTATAGATGGCAGCGGGGGATACAATGAGCAGTTCTTC.

The J gene is TRBJ1-5, the V gene TRBV2, with D uncertain. V was cut by 6 bases and J by 0 bases, with 6 bases left in between. The CDR3 sequence is 13 residues long. The V gene's germline CDR1 is SNHLY and CDR2 FYNNEI. CDR3 bases: TGTGCCAGCAGGTCTAATAGCAATCAGCCCCAGCATTTT. This sequence encodes CASRSNSNQPQHF.

The chain links TRBV3-1 (or the pseudogene TRBV3-2) to TRBJ2-5; 12 bases agree with TRBD1. There are 15 residues in the CDR3. CDR1 LGHDT and CDR2 YNNKEL come from the germline V gene (reference sequence). Trimming took 3 bases from V and 4 from J; bases not matched to a gene: 3. The CDR3 nucleotides read TGTGCCAGCAGCCATCGGGACAGGGGGCGAGAGACCCAGTACTTC. It specifies CASSHRDRGRETQYF.

The V gene is TRBV5-4, the J gene TRBJ2-3, with 12 positions matching TRBD2. The CDR3 spans 18 residues. Germline V gene data show CDR1 as SGHNT and CDR2 as YYREEE (reference sequence). J lost 0 bases, V lost 5 bases, and 10 bases had no gene match. CDR3 sequence reads: CASSFGLAGRTSTDTQYF. In nucleotides, the CDR3 is TGTGCCAGCAGTTTTGGACTAGCGGGGAGGACTAGCACAGATACGCAGTATTTT.

The V and J genes are TRBV15 and TRBJ2-7; perhaps TRBD1 as D (5 bases). This CDR3 has 14 amino acids. Trimming removed 0 bases from V and 4 bases from J, with 10 bases in between. Looked up from germline, CDR1 is LNHNV and CDR2 is YYDKDF (reference sequence). CDR3 bases: TGTGCCACCAGCAGAGATCAGGGTAGTTACGAGCAGTACTTC. Translation gives CATSRDQGSYEQYF.

This chain uses TRBV7-9 with TRBJ1-3; D remains ambiguous. The CDR3 covers 14 residues. V shed 5 bases and J shed 0 bases, with 8 bases lying between them. Germline loops: CDR1 SEHNR, CDR2 FQNEAQ (reference sequence). The CDR3 sequence is CASSGLGSGNTIYF. The CDR3 DNA is TGTGCCAGCAGCGGTCTCGGCTCTGGAAACACCATATATTTT.

V usage is TRBV18 and J usage is TRBJ2-1; 8 bases align to TRBD1. After removal of 5 bases from V and 8 bases from J, the junction contained 8 bases not matched to a gene. This CDR3 is 14 amino acids long. CDR1 is KGHSH, CDR2 LQKENI, per germline. CDR3 sequence (DNA): TGTGCCAGCTCAACGCCGACAGGGGCTCATGAGCAGTTCTTC. Translation gives CASSTPTGAHEQFF.

A single count supports this clone. This chain joins TRBV5-1 and TRBJ1-2; D call uncertain. CDR1 and CDR2 from the germline V gene are SGHRS and YFSETQ. This CDR3 has 13 residues. V dropped 2 bases and J dropped 1 base, with 6 bases sitting between them. CDR3 nucleotide sequence: TGCGCCAGCAGCTTATCGGTTAACTATGGCTACACCTTC. This encodes CASSLSVNYGYTF.

V and J are TRBV19 and TRBJ2-4; the D is unclear. Germline CDR1 LNHDA, CDR2 SQIVND (reference sequence). V dropped 9 bases and J dropped 0 bases, with 12 bases sitting between them. The CDR3 length is 14 residues. For the CDR3, the DNA is TGTGCCAGCCTAGACCGCCTAGCCAAAAACATTCAGTACTTC. Amino acid sequence: CASLDRLAKNIQYF.